Listed here are 25 T cell receptor beta chains from one sample, sequenced in a study of shared clonotypes between healthy human individuals. Produced via immunoSEQ multiplex PCR; TCRdb's table is partial and in-frame only. Of around 2,000,000 clones listed, roughly 94% were seen once; the top ten hold 1.2%. Only CD45RO-negative cells positively selected for CCR7 counted as naive CD8 cells, so terminally differentiated effector memory CD45RA+ cells were excluded. Sample: naive CD8+ T cells sorted from blood. The receptors come from a man between 18 and 29 years old in good health.

The J gene is TRBJ2-5, the V gene TRBV7-9; no reliable D call. The length of the CDR3 is 14 residues. Trimming removed 1 base at V and 1 base at J, with 7 bases between. The germline V gene has CDR1 SEHNR and CDR2 FQNEAQ (reference sequence). In DNA form, the CDR3 reads TGTGCCAGCAGCTTAGTCCGGGTCCAAGAGACCCAGTACTTC. Its translation is CASSLVRVQETQYF.

The chain joins TRBV27 to TRBJ2-3; no clear D. V shed 5 bases and J shed 2 bases, with 14 bases lying between them. This CDR3 has 15 residues. The germline V gene encodes CDR1 MNHEY and CDR2 SMNVEV (reference sequence). This chain's CDR3 is CASSLWEPVTDTQYF. The CDR3 nucleotides read TGTGCCAGCAGTCTATGGGAACCTGTCACAGATACGCAGTATTTT.

The J gene is TRBJ2-7, the V gene TRBV15; D is undetermined. The germline gives CDR1 LNHNV, CDR2 YYDKDF (reference sequence). CDR3 length: 15 residues. With 0 bases removed from V and 5 bases from J, the gap between germline ends came to 14 bases. CDR3 in DNA: TGTGCCACCAGCAGAGATGTAGAGACATATCACGAGCAGTACTTC. Its protein product is CATSRDVETYHEQYF.

V and J are TRBV9 and TRBJ2-1, with unresolved D. This CDR3 is 14 amino acids long. V was clipped by 3 bases and J by 5 bases, with 12 bases between them. Germline CDR1 SGDLS, CDR2 YYNGEE. CDR3 sequence (DNA): TGTGCCAGCAGCGGGACGCCCCTTGACAATGAGCAGTTCTTC. This codes for CASSGTPLDNEQFF.

The chain carries TRBV13 and TRBJ2-2; 7 bases match TRBD1. The CDR3 totals 15 residues. The V and J ends lost 5 bases and 4 bases, in that order; junction bases with no gene match: 7. Germline V lookup: CDR1 PRHDT, CDR2 FYEKMQ (reference sequence). DNA of the CDR3: TGTGCCAGCAGCACGAGACAGGGCTTCACCGGGGAGCTGTTTTTT. This sequence encodes CASSTRQGFTGELFF.

The CDR3 bases are TGTGCCAGCAGTATGAGGGACAAGGCATACGAGCAGTACTTC. It specifies CASSMRDKAYEQYF. This rearrangement joins TRBV28 to TRBJ2-7; D is possibly TRBD1 (6 bases). CDR1 is MDHEN and CDR2 is SYDVKM in the germline V gene. The CDR3 length is 14 residues. V was clipped by 5 bases and J by 4 bases, with 15 bases between them.

This clone was observed once. The chain carries TRBV6-6 and TRBJ2-5, with 7 bases fitting TRBD1. CDR1 is MNHNY and CDR2 is SVGAGI in the germline V gene (reference sequence). Trimming removed 8 bases from V and 5 bases from J; junction bases left unmatched: 5. The CDR3 loop spans 12 amino acids. CDR3 in amino acids: CASQGEGETQYF. CDR3 nucleotide sequence: TGTGCCAGCCAGGGGGAAGGCGAGACCCAGTACTTC.

J is TRBJ2-1 and V is TRBV5-6, with D uncertain. Germline loops: CDR1 SGHDT, CDR2 YYEEEE. The CDR3 is 15 residues long. V was clipped by 4 bases and J by 2 bases, with 13 bases between them. The CDR3 is CASSPPRMAYNEQFF. CDR3 nucleotide sequence: TGTGCCAGCAGCCCGCCCCGAATGGCCTACAATGAGCAGTTCTTC.

V is TRBV27 and J is TRBJ2-1; TRBD1 matches 8 bases. CDR3 size: 14 residues. Per germline, CDR1 MNHEY and CDR2 SMNVEV (reference sequence). Trimming cost V 4 bases and J 5 bases; bases outside gene matches: 4. CDR3 sequence (DNA): TGTGCCAGCAGTTCCCAGGGGGCTGACAATGAGCAGTTCTTC. Encoded protein: CASSSQGADNEQFF.

The chain is built from TRBV7-9 and TRBJ2-7; 9 bases line up with TRBD1. J gave up 5 bases and V 1 base, and 6 bases lay outside the gene matches. The CDR3 totals 15 residues. Germline-derived CDR1 and CDR2 are SEHNR and FQNEAQ (reference sequence). In DNA, the CDR3 is TGTGCCAGCAGCTTAGGGGGACAGGGTACTAACGAGCAGTACTTC. Translation gives CASSLGGQGTNEQYF.

The chain recombines TRBV27 with TRBJ2-5; the D is unclear. This CDR3 has 11 residues. CDR1 is MNHEY, CDR2 SMNVEV, per germline (reference sequence). V dropped 6 bases and J dropped 5 bases, with 7 bases sitting between them. This CDR3 reads CASSTPETQYF. CDR3 sequence (DNA): TGTGCCAGCAGCACTCCCGAGACCCAGTACTTC.

This chain joins TRBV7-8 and TRBJ2-7; TRBD2 aligns across 11 bases. This CDR3 spans 16 amino acids. Germline CDR1 SGHVS, CDR2 FQNEAQ. Unmatched junction bases numbered 9, after V lost 5 bases and J lost 3 bases. The CDR3 reads CASSTRLAGSIYEQYF. The CDR3 DNA reads as TGTGCCAGCAGCACCAGACTAGCGGGGTCCATCTACGAGCAGTACTTC.

This chain connects TRBV5-5 to TRBJ2-5; 15 bases match TRBD2. The CDR3 extends over 16 amino acids. V lost 4 bases to trimming and J lost 5 bases; unmatched junction nucleotides: 6. CDR1 and CDR2 (germline): SGHKS, YYEKEE (reference sequence). CDR3 protein: CASSPGTSGRRETQYF. DNA for the CDR3: TGTGCCAGCAGCCCGGGGACTAGCGGGAGGAGGGAGACCCAGTACTTC.

This clone occurred once. The same CDR3 also results from other DNA sequences found in this sample. The chain uses TRBV19 and TRBJ2-1, with 9 positions matching TRBD2. V lost 3 bases, J lost 4 bases, and 4 bases stayed unmatched. The V gene's germline CDR1 is LNHDA and CDR2 SQIVND (reference sequence). The CDR3 runs 15 residues. In nucleotides, the CDR3 is TGTGCCAGTAGTATTCTAGCGGGGACATACAATGAGCAGTTCTTC. It encodes CASSILAGTYNEQFF. The full variable domain, its missing parts supplied by reference TRBV19 and TRBJ2-1, is DGGITQSPKYLFRKEGQNVTLSCEQNLNHDAMYWYRQDPGQGLRLIYYSQIVNDFQKGDIAEGYSVSREKKESFPLTVTSAQKNPTAFYLCASSILAGTYNEQFFGPGTRLTVL.

This clone was seen just once. Here the CDR3 reads CASSLVWGLDNEQFF. In nucleotides, the CDR3 is TGTGCCAGCAGCTTAGTATGGGGTTTGGACAATGAGCAGTTCTTC. This sequence joins TRBV7-6 and TRBJ2-1, with D hard to call. Per the germline V gene, CDR1 is SGHVS and CDR2 is FNYEAQ. The V end was cut by 1 base, the J end by 5 bases, with 12 bases between. The CDR3 contains 15 residues.

V usage is TRBV27 and J usage is TRBJ2-1; 7 nucleotides agree with TRBD1. After removal of 8 bases from V and 0 bases from J, the junction contained 10 bases not matched to a gene. The CDR3 contains 16 residues. Germline loops: CDR1 MNHEY, CDR2 SMNVEV (reference sequence). The CDR3 is CASGPPGGSSYNEQFF. In nucleotides, the CDR3 is TGTGCCAGCGGTCCCCCAGGGGGAAGCTCCTACAATGAGCAGTTCTTC.

The V call is TRBV5-6, the J call TRBJ1-1, with 7 bases matching TRBD1. The CDR3 is 16 residues long. CDR1 SGHDT and CDR2 YYEEEE come from the germline V gene. Germline trimming cut 0 bases from V and 0 bases from J; bases unmatched to any gene: 5. The CDR3 DNA follows: TGTGCCAGCAGCTTGGAGGGACAGTTAATGAACACTGAAGCTTTCTTT. This encodes CASSLEGQLMNTEAFF. Drawing the rest from reference TRBV5-6 and TRBJ1-1, the complete variable domain is DAGVTQSPTHLIKTRGQQVTLRCSPKSGHDTVSWYQQALGQGPQFIFQYYEEEERQRGNFPDRFSGHQFPNYSSELNVNALLLGDSALYLCASSLEGQLMNTEAFFGQGTRLTVV.

J is TRBJ2-1 and V is TRBV9; D assignment may be TRBD1 or TRBD2 (6 bases each). Looked up from germline, CDR1 is SGDLS and CDR2 is YYNGEE. V was cut by 2 bases and J by 0 bases, with 18 bases left in between. CDR3 size: 18 residues. Written as DNA, the CDR3 is TGTGCCAGCAGCGTCCCAGCTCTAGGGGGGAGCTCCTACAATGAGCAGTTCTTC. Protein: CASSVPALGGSSYNEQFF.

The chain employs TRBV5-6 and TRBJ2-7; maybe TRBD2 (5 bases). Germline assignment: CDR1 SGHDT and CDR2 YYEEEE. CDR3 size: 14 residues. The V end lost 2 bases, the J end lost 5 bases, and 14 bases lay between the germline ends. The DNA of the CDR3 is TGTGCCAGCAGCTTACAGCTAGCCCCCCACGAGCAGTACTTC. Encoded protein: CASSLQLAPHEQYF.

The chain couples TRBV13 to TRBJ1-1, with 7 bases that match TRBD1. This CDR3 comprises 15 residues. After removal of 3 bases from V and 1 base from J, the junction contained 5 bases not matched to a gene. The germline CDR1 and CDR2 sequences are PRHDT and FYEKMQ (reference sequence). Here the CDR3 reads CASSFPGQPNTEAFF. In nucleotides, the CDR3 is TGTGCCAGCAGCTTCCCGGGACAGCCGAACACTGAAGCTTTCTTT.

On this clone itself: Additional DNA sequences in this sample encode the identical CDR3. The chain combines TRBV5-6 with TRBJ1-1, with TRBD1 as a possible D gene (5 bases). The germline V gene encodes CDR1 SGHDT and CDR2 YYEEEE. The V and J ends lost 6 bases and 7 bases respectively, with 10 bases between them. The CDR3 consists of 11 residues. The CDR3 nucleotides are TGTGCCAGCACACACGGGGGTGAAGCTTTCTTT. It is translated as CASTHGGEAFF.

The V gene is TRBV4-1, the J gene TRBJ2-7; 10 bases line up with TRBD2. CDR3 length equals 15 residues. With 2 bases clipped from V and 4 bases from J, the junction kept 5 bases outside the gene matches. Germline V gives CDR1 MGHRA, CDR2 YSYEKL. This CDR3 reads CASSQLAGARYEQYF. The CDR3, as DNA: TGCGCCAGCAGCCAACTAGCGGGAGCTCGTTACGAGCAGTACTTC.

The gene calls are TRBV7-9 and TRBJ2-7, with a weak D call TRBD1 (6 bases). CDR1 is SEHNR, CDR2 FQNEAQ, per germline (reference sequence). The CDR3 sequence is 13 residues long. The germline V and J ends were trimmed by 6 bases and 2 bases, with 11 bases remaining between them. In DNA form, the CDR3 reads TGTGCCAGCAGTGGGACATCACCCTACGAGCAGTACTTC. This sequence encodes CASSGTSPYEQYF.

Regarding this clone: This sample also contains other DNA sequences that code for the same CDR3. The V gene is TRBV5-1, the J gene TRBJ2-3; D may be TRBD2 (6 bases). Germline V gene data show CDR1 as SGHRS and CDR2 as YFSETQ. The CDR3 covers 15 residues. The ends were cut back, 1 base at V and 0 bases at J, with 9 bases in the middle. CDR3 nucleotide sequence: TGCGCCAGCAGCTTGCGCGGGGTAAGCACAGATACGCAGTATTTT. Translation gives CASSLRGVSTDTQYF.

The chain combines TRBV11-2 with TRBJ2-1; D gene ambiguous. The V end was cut by 4 bases, the J end by 9 bases, with 7 bases between. CDR1 and CDR2 (germline): SGHAT, FQNNGV. CDR3 length: 11 amino acids. The CDR3 reads CASSSHGEQFF. The CDR3 DNA reads as TGTGCCAGCAGCTCCCACGGTGAGCAGTTCTTC. The full variable domain, its missing parts supplied by reference TRBV11-2 and TRBJ2-1, is EAGVAQSPRYKIIEKRQSVAFWCNPISGHATLYWYQQILGQGPKLLIQFQNNGVVDDSQLPKDRFSAERLKGVDSTLKIQPAKLEDSAVYLCASSSHGEQFFGPGTRLTVL.